The 6 T cell receptor beta chains below were found in one sample sequenced in a study of PD-1 blockade in mismatch repair-deficient tumors. Sequenced by immunoSEQ multiplex PCR; TCRdb stores in-frame clones only, minus some. This table has fewer than 25,000 clones, about four fifths appearing once. The sample was PBMCs, taken 52 weeks after starting pembrolizumab. The receptors derive from an adult with mismatch repair-deficient cancer.

This chain links TRBV29-1 with TRBJ2-7; TRBD2 might be the D (6 bases). CDR3 length equals 15 residues. Trimming left V 0 bases short and J 1 base short, with 13 bases between. The germline gives CDR1 SQVTM, CDR2 ANQGSEA. The CDR3 DNA reads TGCAGCGTTGAAGATCCGGGGGAGAGGTCCTACGAGCAGTACTTC. Residues: CSVEDPGERSYEQYF.

CDR3 protein: CASSLSGTKNIQYF. In DNA, the CDR3 is TGCGCCAGCAGCCTCAGCGGAACCAAAAACATTCAGTACTTC. The chain couples TRBV4-1 to TRBJ2-4; the D gene is possibly TRBD2 (5 bases). Trimming removed 4 bases from V and 2 bases from J, with 9 bases in between. The CDR3 totals 14 residues. Per germline, CDR1 MGHRA and CDR2 YSYEKL.

The chain links TRBV6-6 to TRBJ1-4; TRBD1 might be the D (5 bases). Looked up from germline, CDR1 is MNHNY and CDR2 is SVGAGI (reference sequence). Trimming pared 8 bases from V and 6 bases from J, leaving 13 bases between. The CDR3 has 13 residues. CDR3 in DNA: TGTGCCAGCGTTATGGGGGGGGATGAAAAACTGTTTTTT. Translating it yields CASVMGGDEKLFF.

The rearrangement uses TRBV10-1 and TRBJ2-5; maybe TRBD2 (6 bases). Germline V gene lookup returns CDR1 WNHNN and CDR2 SYGVQD (reference sequence). The CDR3 loop spans 16 amino acids. The ends were cut back, 6 bases at V and 5 bases at J, with 22 bases in the middle. CDR3 amino acids: CASSDPPRGRGETQYF. CDR3 bases: TGCGCCAGCAGCGACCCCCCCCGGGGGAGAGGGGAGACCCAGTACTTC.

V and J are TRBV6-1 and TRBJ1-3; D unresolved. The CDR3 covers 14 residues. Trimming left V 4 bases short and J 1 base short, with 8 bases between. Germline assignment: CDR1 MNHNS and CDR2 SASEGT. In nucleotides, the CDR3 is TGTGCCAGCAGTGTAGGAGGTTCTGGAAACACCATATATTTT. Its protein product is CASSVGGSGNTIYF.

In this sample, this clone turned up a few times. This rearrangement joins TRBV18 to TRBJ2-7; a possible D gene is TRBD1 (5 bases). With 1 base removed from V and 7 bases from J, the gap between germline ends came to 14 bases. The CDR3 loop spans 14 amino acids. Looked up from germline, CDR1 is KGHSH and CDR2 is LQKENI. In DNA form, the CDR3 reads TGTGCCAGCTCACCACGGCAGGGCCTAGGGGAGCAGTACTTC. Its translation: CASSPRQGLGEQYF.